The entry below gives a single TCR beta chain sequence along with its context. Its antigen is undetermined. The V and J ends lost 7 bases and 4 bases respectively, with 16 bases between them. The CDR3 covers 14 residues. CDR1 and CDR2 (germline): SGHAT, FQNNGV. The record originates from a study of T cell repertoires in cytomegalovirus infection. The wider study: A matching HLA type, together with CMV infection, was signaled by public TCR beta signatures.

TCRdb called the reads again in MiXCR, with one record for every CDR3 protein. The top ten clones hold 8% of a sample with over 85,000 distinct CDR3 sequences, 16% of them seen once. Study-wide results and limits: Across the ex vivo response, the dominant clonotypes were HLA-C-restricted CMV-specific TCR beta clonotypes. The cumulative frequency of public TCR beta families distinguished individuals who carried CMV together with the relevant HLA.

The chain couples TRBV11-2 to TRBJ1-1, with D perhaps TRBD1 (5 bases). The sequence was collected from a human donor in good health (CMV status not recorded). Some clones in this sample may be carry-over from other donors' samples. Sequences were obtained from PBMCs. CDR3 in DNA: TGTGCCAGCAAAATCGGAAGCGGGGGCACTGAAGCTTTCTTT. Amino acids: CASKIGSGGTEAFF.